The T cell receptor (beta chain) under discussion was sequenced for a study of blood T cells in healthy people across ages. Broader study findings: The study could not conclusively compare naive and antigen-experienced cells, given its unsorted PBMCs. Significant beta diversity loss was already apparent by age around 40, declining roughly linearly. Changes seen in expanded clonotypes were possibly confounded by donor CMV status left unknown.

With respect to this clonotype: Its antigen is not identified.

The V gene's germline CDR1 is KGHSH and CDR2 LQKENI. CDR3 length: 16 residues. Trimming stripped 4 bases from V and 1 base from J, with 15 bases between. A J-beta primer mix and a sample-barcoded 5' primer were used in a second PCR of about 7 to 11 cycles. Each cDNA molecule was tagged by a template-switch adaptor with 12 random nucleotides. Using its own MiXCR run on the 5' RACE reads, TCRdb lists one record per CDR3 protein. Among about 1.6 million distinct CDR3 sequences listed, roughly 30% were seen once. Sequencing was carried out using blood. The sequence was collected from a woman aged 25 to 39 in good health. The gene calls are TRBV18 and TRBJ2-3, with a tentative D call TRBD2 (5 bases). The CDR3 protein is CASSRSQVGGTDTQYF. In nucleotides, the CDR3 is TGTGCCAGCTCACGAAGCCAGGTCGGGGGCACAGATACGCAGTATTTT. The whole variable domain, filled in from reference TRBV18 and TRBJ2-3, reads NAGVMQNPRHLVRRRGQEARLRCSPMKGHSHVYWYRQLPEEGLKFMVYLQKENIIDESGMPKERFSAEFPKEGPSILRIQQVVRGDSAAYFCASSRSQVGGTDTQYFGPGTRLTVL.